The 23 T cell receptor beta chains in this list originate from one sample, sequenced in a study of technical replicates of blood from a few donors. Using immunoSEQ multiplex PCR, the repertoire was profiled, and TCRdb retains in-frame clones only, with some absent. The table has under 90,000 clones, roughly 96% seen once. Material: T cells isolated from PBMCs. All receptors derive from a human donor in good health.

J is TRBJ1-1 and V is TRBV18; D ambiguous. The CDR3 contains 19 residues. Germline CDR1 KGHSH, CDR2 LQKENI. The germline V and J ends were trimmed by 5 bases and 0 bases, with 25 bases remaining between them. DNA for the CDR3: TGTGCCAGCTCAAAACTGCCACTGTTCGAAACCGCGATGAACACTGAAGCTTTCTTT. It translates to CASSKLPLFETAMNTEAFF.

The genes are TRBV6-5 and TRBJ2-7; D uncertain. Trimming took 10 bases from V and 0 from J, leaving 13 bases between them. Germline lookup yields CDR1 MNHEY and CDR2 SVGAGI. This CDR3 is built from 13 residues. CDR3 in DNA: TGTGCCACGGCAAGTGGGCGCTCCTACGAGCAGTACTTC. Encoded protein: CATASGRSYEQYF.

This chain connects TRBV28 to TRBJ2-7, with a weak D call TRBD1 (5 bases). The CDR3 has 14 amino acids. The V gene lost 8 bases and the J gene lost 5 bases, with 19 bases spanning the gap. Germline CDR1 and CDR2: MDHEN and SYDVKM. The CDR3 sequence is CASGHFAGRDEQYF. Here the CDR3 DNA reads TGTGCCAGCGGACACTTCGCCGGTAGGGACGAGCAGTACTTC. The complete variable domain, with remaining parts taken from reference TRBV28 and TRBJ2-7, reads DVKVTQSSRYLVKRTGEKVFLECVQDMDHENMFWYRQDPGLGLRLIYFSYDVKMKEKGDIPEGYSVSREKKERFSLILESASTNQTSMYLCASGHFAGRDEQYFGPGTRLTVT.

V usage is TRBV28 and J usage is TRBJ1-6; TRBD1 agrees at 9 bases. The germline V gene has CDR1 MDHEN and CDR2 SYDVKM. Unmatched junction bases numbered 4, after V lost 2 bases and J lost 8 bases. The CDR3 covers 15 residues. In DNA, the CDR3 is TGTGCCAGCAGTTTAAGGGACAGGGATGATTCACCCCTCCACTTT. It specifies CASSLRDRDDSPLHF.

The chain employs TRBV7-3 and TRBJ1-1; 9 bases fit TRBD1. Germline CDR1 and CDR2: SGHTA and FQGTGA. The CDR3 spans 14 residues. Trimming removed 6 bases from V and 3 bases from J; junction bases left unmatched: 5. Here the CDR3 DNA reads TGTGCCAGCAGATCCGGACAGGGGTACACTGAAGCTTTCTTT. Amino acid sequence: CASRSGQGYTEAFF.

The chain is built from TRBV29-1 and TRBJ2-7; a weak D match, TRBD1 (6 bases). V was cut by 1 base and J by 3 bases, with 19 bases left in between. The CDR3 has 16 amino acids. Germline V gene data show CDR1 as SQVTM and CDR2 as ANQGSEA. In DNA, the CDR3 is TGCAGCGTTGAAGCCCCCCGGTTGGGACACCTCTACGAGCAGTACTTC. This encodes CSVEAPRLGHLYEQYF.

This chain uses TRBV5-4 with TRBJ2-4; 9 positions agree with TRBD1. With 4 bases clipped from V and 4 bases from J, the junction kept 9 bases outside the gene matches. Germline CDR1 and CDR2: SGHNT and YYREEE (reference sequence). The CDR3 totals 16 residues. CDR3 residues: CASSQELTGGKNIQYF. The CDR3 DNA sequence: TGTGCCAGCAGCCAAGAGTTGACAGGGGGAAAAAACATTCAGTACTTC.

This clone was detected once. The chain couples TRBV4-1 to TRBJ1-2; D not certain. V lost 0 bases and J 2 bases, leaving 13 bases between the germline ends. Germline values: CDR1 MGHRA, CDR2 YSYEKL. The length of the CDR3 is 16 residues. CDR3 DNA sequence: TGCGCCAGCAGCCAAGATGCGGGGTCGCGGAACTATGGCTACACCTTC. Protein: CASSQDAGSRNYGYTF.

The chain uses TRBV2 and TRBJ2-6; D may be TRBD1 (6 bases). This CDR3 comprises 15 residues. Germline V gives CDR1 SNHLY, CDR2 FYNNEI. Trimming stripped 7 bases from V and 0 bases from J, with 10 bases between. CDR3 sequence (DNA): TGTGCCAGCAAGGGACACAACTCTGGGGCCAACGTCCTGACTTTC. Translated: CASKGHNSGANVLTF.

The CDR3 reads CASRLAGGYEQYF. The CDR3, as DNA: TGTGCCAGCAGACTAGCGGGGGGCTACGAGCAGTACTTC. This chain links TRBV14 with TRBJ2-7, with 12 bases matching TRBD2. In germline, CDR1 is SGHDN, CDR2 FVKESK. After removal of 6 bases from V and 3 bases from J, the junction contained 0 bases not matched to a gene. The CDR3 is 13 residues long.

The chain combines TRBV19 with TRBJ1-5; the match to TRBD1 covers 9 bases. CDR1 is LNHDA and CDR2 is SQIVND in the germline V gene (reference sequence). The V segment lost 3 bases and the J segment 4 bases; nucleotides outside the gene matches: 4. This CDR3 has 15 amino acids. The CDR3 DNA reads as TGTGCCAGTAGTATTTACAGGGGGCAAAATCAGCCCCAGCATTTT. Amino acid sequence: CASSIYRGQNQPQHF.

The chain combines TRBV30 with TRBJ1-1; 8 positions match TRBD1. The junction had 5 bases not matched to a gene; V was cut back by 1 base and J by 1 base. Germline CDR1 and CDR2: GTSNPN and SVGIG (reference sequence). The length of the CDR3 is 15 residues. CDR3 amino acids: CAWSETGTGNTEAFF. The CDR3 DNA reads TGTGCCTGGAGTGAAACCGGGACAGGGAACACTGAAGCTTTCTTT.

V usage is TRBV5-8 and J usage is TRBJ2-7, with 7 bases identical to TRBD1. The length of the CDR3 is 18 residues. Germline V CDR1 and CDR2: SGHTS, YDEGEE. J lost 0 bases, V lost 4 bases, and 16 bases had no gene match. CDR3 amino acids: CASSETGKWALSSYEQYF. CDR3 bases: TGTGCCAGCAGCGAGACAGGGAAATGGGCTCTGAGCTCCTACGAGCAGTACTTC.

This chain joins TRBV28 and TRBJ2-7; D is perhaps TRBD2 (6 bases). Trimming pared 8 bases from V and 3 bases from J, leaving 23 bases between. CDR3 length: 16 amino acids. CDR1 is MDHEN and CDR2 is SYDVKM in the germline V gene. The CDR3 protein is CASHPLSRGIFYEQYF. The CDR3 DNA sequence: TGTGCCAGCCATCCTCTTAGTCGCGGGATCTTCTACGAGCAGTACTTC.

This chain joins TRBV6-1 and TRBJ1-4; TRBD1 agrees at 7 bases. The CDR3 runs to 13 residues. V trimming: 5 bases; J trimming: 4 bases; junction bases outside the gene matches: 1. The germline V gene encodes CDR1 MNHNS and CDR2 SASEGT. The CDR3 spells CASSTGVNEKLFF. The CDR3 bases are TGTGCCAGCAGTACAGGGGTTAATGAAAAACTGTTTTTT.

The rearrangement links TRBV30 to TRBJ1-1; weak D call: TRBD1 (5 bases). V gave up 5 bases and J gave up 0 bases, with 10 bases separating them. The CDR3 is 13 residues long. Germline V gene sequence: CDR1 GTSNPN, CDR2 SVGIG (reference sequence). The CDR3 region has the DNA TGTGCCTGGGTCTCGGGGGTGAACACTGAAGCTTTCTTT. Translation: CAWVSGVNTEAFF.

The V gene is TRBV19, the J gene TRBJ1-1; 9 bases are a match to TRBD1. This CDR3 is built from 15 residues. With V trimmed by 7 bases and J by 4 bases, 10 bases remained unmatched. Germline values: CDR1 LNHDA, CDR2 SQIVND (reference sequence). The chain's CDR3 is CASTIDQTGGTEAFF. The CDR3 DNA reads TGTGCCAGTACTATCGACCAGACAGGGGGCACTGAAGCTTTCTTT.

In regard to this clone: Germline is not matched at one junction end, which may reflect a read error. This chain uses TRBV2 with TRBJ1-2; 7 bases are a match to TRBD1. This CDR3 region has 14 residues. CDR1 SNHLY and CDR2 FYNNEI come from the germline V gene. The CDR3 reads CASREGQDNYGYTF. The CDR3 DNA is TGTGCCAGCAGGGAAGGACAGGATAACTATGGCTACACCTTC.

This clone was detected once. The CDR3 DNA sequence: TGTGCCAGCAGCTTACCTCCGGGACAGGGTCTCTACGAGCAGTACTTC. Translation: CASSLPPGQGLYEQYF. The chain couples TRBV11-3 to TRBJ2-7, with 9 bases fitting TRBD1. CDR3 size: 16 residues. Looked up from germline, CDR1 is SGHNT and CDR2 is YENEEA. V lost 2 bases to trimming and J lost 3 bases; unmatched junction nucleotides: 8.

This sequence joins TRBV2 and TRBJ1-4; 7 nucleotides agree with TRBD1. Unmatched junction bases numbered 4, after V lost 5 bases and J lost 7 bases. The germline V gene has CDR1 SNHLY and CDR2 FYNNEI. The CDR3 sequence is 13 residues long. CDR3 in amino acids: CASSRDSGEKLFF. CDR3 nucleotides: TGTGCCAGCAGTCGGGACAGTGGTGAAAAACTGTTTTTT.

The chain links TRBV5-4 to TRBJ2-1; 7 positions agree with TRBD2. The CDR3 has 15 residues. Trimming removed 3 bases from V and 7 bases from J; junction bases left unmatched: 10. Germline V gene lookup returns CDR1 SGHNT and CDR2 YYREEE (reference sequence). CDR3 region: CASSWEGALVNEQFF. The CDR3 DNA follows: TGTGCCAGCAGCTGGGAGGGCGCGCTTGTTAATGAGCAGTTCTTC. The whole variable domain, filled in from reference TRBV5-4 and TRBJ2-1, reads ETGVTQSPTHLIKTRGQQVTLRCSSQSGHNTVSWYQQALGQGPQFIFQYYREEENGRGNFPPRFSGLQFPNYSSELNVNALELDDSALYLCASSWEGALVNEQFFGPGTRLTVL.

V is TRBV6-6 and J is TRBJ1-4; D is possibly TRBD1 (6 bases). Germline V gene lookup returns CDR1 MNHNY and CDR2 SVGAGI (reference sequence). The ends were cut back, 5 bases at V and 6 bases at J, with 13 bases in the middle. This CDR3 contains 14 residues. The CDR3 region is CASSPRTGYEKLFF. The CDR3, as DNA: TGTGCCAGCAGTCCCCGAACAGGGTATGAAAAACTGTTTTTT.

V and J are TRBV5-1 and TRBJ1-5; perhaps TRBD1 as D (6 bases). Germline V CDR1 and CDR2: SGHRS, YFSETQ. Trimming took 2 bases from V and 5 from J, leaving 11 bases between them. This CDR3 comprises 14 residues. This CDR3 reads CASSLWGGDQPQHF. Written as DNA, the CDR3 is TGCGCCAGCAGCTTATGGGGGGGCGATCAGCCCCAGCATTTT.